A selection of T cell receptor beta chains follows, all from one sample in a study of cytomegalovirus exposure and HLA in healthy donors. TCRdb keeps only in-frame clones here, not all; method: immunoSEQ multiplex PCR. This sample has more than 85,000 clones; around three quarters occur once, and the top ten carry roughly 16%. Sequenced material: PBMCs. The receptors were gathered from a woman aged 45 to 65 in good health and CMV-seropositive. The CDR3 runs from the conserved cysteine through the conserved F or W. Clone size, where shown, is once, few, many, or a class for clones that have expanded.

clone_size | j_call | v_call | cdr3_aa
NA | TRBJ2-4 | TRBV7-2 | CASSLRRAGSTPGDIQYF
NA | TRBJ1-4 | TRBV19 | CASSRGRDKGRLTNEKLFF
NA | TRBJ1-1 | TRBV19 | CASSILGTAVMNTEAFF
few | TRBJ2-2 | TRBV11-1 | CASRSGTNTGELFF
NA | TRBJ2-2 | TRBV30 | CAKGVGGVNTGELFF
NA | TRBJ1-3 | TRBV6-6 | CASSRQGISGNTIYF
NA | TRBJ2-1 | TRBV28 | CASIPSGTIHNEQFF
NA | TRBJ2-1 | TRBV5-8 | CASSSGVTSSYNEQFF
few | TRBJ1-2 | TRBV28 | CASTPGSGVNGYTF
NA | TRBJ2-2 | TRBV28 | CASTLTHNTGELFF
once | TRBJ1-2 | TRBV29-1 | CSAAGTADLGYTF
NA | TRBJ2-7 | TRBV28 | CASSFLPRDTDYEQYF
NA | TRBJ1-1 | TRBV9 | CASSVAPGMNTEAFF
NA | TRBJ1-5 | TRBV6-4 | CANFVGGSDQPQHF
once | TRBJ1-1 | TRBV7-8 | CASSPYGGNTEAFF
NA | TRBJ1-3 | TRBV7-9 | CASSLRQGSSGNTIYF
NA | TRBJ1-2 | TRBV10-1 | CASSESRQGGKGYTF
NA | TRBJ2-7 | TRBV11-2 | CASSLSASAYEQYF
NA | TRBJ1-1 | TRBV30 | CAWSGQGQAFF
NA | TRBJ2-7 | TRBV30 | CAWRTGGGNYEQYF
NA | TRBJ1-5 | TRBV2 | CASRGGQGGQPQHF
NA | TRBJ2-7 | TRBV11-1 | CASSLELGTSSYEQYF
few | TRBJ2-7 | TRBV10-1 | CASSEFGTSSYEQYF
once | TRBJ2-3 | TRBV10-3 | CAISDRTSGTDTQYF
NA | TRBJ1-5 | TRBV15 | CATSRDRGAGQPQHF
NA | TRBJ1-5 | TRBV28 | CASKRGSNQPQHF
NA | TRBJ1-6 | TRBV6-5 | CASSPRLQGDLHF
NA | TRBJ2-1 | TRBV7-2 | CASSSGLAGGFGEQFF
NA | TRBJ1-5 | TRBV7-2 | CASSLDAGGRQPQHF
NA | TRBJ2-7 | TRBV28 | CASSSPFLGTGAHYEQYF
NA | TRBJ1-6 | TRBV19 | CASSRTENSPLHF
once | TRBJ2-7 | TRBV5-4 | CASSSYFSYEQYF
NA | TRBJ1-1 | TRBV27 | CASSLTGGYSEAFF
NA | TRBJ2-7 | TRBV19 | CASSIGGTYEQYF
NA | TRBJ1-4 | TRBV28 | CASRGSLGSEKLFF
NA | TRBJ1-1 | TRBV7-9 | CASSFELGAFF
few | TRBJ1-2 | TRBV5-1 | CASSLNQGSYTF
NA | TRBJ1-6 | TRBV6-5 | CASRQVLNSPLHF